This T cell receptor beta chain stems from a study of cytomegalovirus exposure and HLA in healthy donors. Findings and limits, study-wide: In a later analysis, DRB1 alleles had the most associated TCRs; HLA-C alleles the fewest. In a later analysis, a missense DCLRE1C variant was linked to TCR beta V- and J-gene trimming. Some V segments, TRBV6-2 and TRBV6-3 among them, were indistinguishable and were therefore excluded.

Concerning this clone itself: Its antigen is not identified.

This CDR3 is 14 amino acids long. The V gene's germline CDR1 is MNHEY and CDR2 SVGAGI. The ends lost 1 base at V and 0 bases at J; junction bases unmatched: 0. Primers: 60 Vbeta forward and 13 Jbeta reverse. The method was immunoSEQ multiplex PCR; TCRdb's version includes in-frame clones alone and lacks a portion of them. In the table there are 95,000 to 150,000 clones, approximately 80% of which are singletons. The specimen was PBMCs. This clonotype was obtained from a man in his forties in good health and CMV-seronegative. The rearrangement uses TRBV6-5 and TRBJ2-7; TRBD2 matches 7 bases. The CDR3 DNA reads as TGTGCCAGCAGTTACTGGGGGGGCTCCTACGAGCAGTACTTC. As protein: CASSYWGGSYEQYF.